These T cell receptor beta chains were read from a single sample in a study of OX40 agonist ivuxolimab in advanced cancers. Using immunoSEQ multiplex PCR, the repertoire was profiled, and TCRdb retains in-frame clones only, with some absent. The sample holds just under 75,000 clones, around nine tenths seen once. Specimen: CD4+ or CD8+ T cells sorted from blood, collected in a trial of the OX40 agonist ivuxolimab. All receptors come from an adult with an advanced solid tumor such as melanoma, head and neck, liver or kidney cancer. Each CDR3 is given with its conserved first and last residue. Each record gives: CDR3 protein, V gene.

CDR3aa: CASSFPEKYAGELFF; v_gene: TRBV28
CDR3aa: CASSRGAATGNTIYF; v_gene: TRBV7-9
CDR3aa: CASALGQGGLDTQYF; v_gene: TRBV12-5
CDR3aa: CASSSTSQGEQFF; v_gene: TRBV18
CDR3aa: CASSPSGSGQYF; v_gene: TRBV7-9
CDR3aa: CASTSAGRGTDTQYF; v_gene: TRBV7-3
CDR3aa: CASSPGLADTTDTQYF; v_gene: TRBV7-9
CDR3aa: CASSRGLATYNEQFF; v_gene: TRBV7-2
CDR3aa: CASSLGPGEKLFF; v_gene: TRBV5-1
CDR3aa: CAWSGTYSGNTIYF; v_gene: TRBV30
CDR3aa: CASSFGSGGAYGYTF; v_gene: TRBV7-3
CDR3aa: CASTTLGVSSGNTIYF; v_gene: TRBV28
CDR3aa: CASSRLDGQETQYF; v_gene: TRBV7-6
CDR3aa: CALDRGQTEAFF; v_gene: TRBV7-9
CDR3aa: CASRRDRGETQYF; v_gene: TRBV11-1
CDR3aa: CASSVGTSGYNEQFF; v_gene: TRBV9
CDR3aa: CASSAPGQGVSTGELFF; v_gene: TRBV18
CDR3aa: CASSEINRGGETQYF; v_gene: TRBV2
CDR3aa: CASSPLAGDHEQYF; v_gene: TRBV18
CDR3aa: CATSSVQGATGELFF; v_gene: TRBV15
CDR3aa: CASSRGGMEETQYF; v_gene: TRBV6-6
CDR3aa: CASSELLKGLRYGYTF; v_gene: TRBV6-1
CDR3aa: CASGTTGRNEQFF; v_gene: TRBV12-5
CDR3aa: CASSGGQDETQYF; v_gene: TRBV6-5
CDR3aa: CASSMDRATYQPQHF; v_gene: TRBV19
CDR3aa: CASSIRWYQETQYF; v_gene: TRBV7-2
CDR3aa: CASSLGIERAEAFF; v_gene: TRBV5-4
CDR3aa: CASSLVLLNTGELFF; v_gene: TRBV27
CDR3aa: CASKGTDSYEQYF; v_gene: TRBV5-6
CDR3aa: CASSRGTRGTINEQFF; v_gene: TRBV18
CDR3aa: CASSREDGYTF; v_gene: TRBV25-1
CDR3aa: CASSPRPSGGGETQYF; v_gene: TRBV5-1
CDR3aa: CASSFPGGAYEQYF; v_gene: TRBV28
CDR3aa: CASRGLARWNEQFF; v_gene: TRBV2
CDR3aa: CASSDRGFSYEQYF; v_gene: TRBV4-2
CDR3aa: CASSQDLGFSPLHF; v_gene: TRBV4-2
CDR3aa: CASSLEFGVYNEQFF; v_gene: TRBV7-8
CDR3aa: CAWSASAGRGPGNTIYF; v_gene: TRBV30
CDR3aa: CATSIAGGRIFEQFF; v_gene: TRBV7-2
CDR3aa: CASSQVRDAGSGYTF; v_gene: TRBV14
CDR3aa: CASSPLTGNTIYF; v_gene: TRBV7-2
CDR3aa: CASSPTDTDTQYF; v_gene: TRBV7-3
CDR3aa: CSAPRGGYGYTF; v_gene: TRBV29-1
CDR3aa: CASSLGGGEQFF; v_gene: TRBV7-3
CDR3aa: CASSIGQGGYEQYF; v_gene: TRBV9
CDR3aa: CASSTPWRDEAFF; v_gene: TRBV19
CDR3aa: CASSSSGETQYF; v_gene: TRBV7-7